The TCR beta chain described here comes from a study of T cell clonality in common variable immunodeficiency (dated by TCRdb to about 2015). According to the germline V gene, CDR1 reads SGHVS and CDR2 reads FQNEAQ. The CDR3 covers 15 residues, taking in both the cysteine and the phenylalanine. The DNA shown is the part of the CDR3 that was read: 36 bases, in frame from base 1. V is shortened by 1 base, J by 0 bases, and the region joining them spans 7 bases. Most CVID patients and most healthy controls were of Caucasian heritage. From each donor, about 4.5 to 8.5 ml of heparinized peripheral whole blood was collected. Genomic DNA from adults with common variable immune deficiency (CVID) and from healthy adult controls was used to sequence TCRbeta CDR3 repertoires. The control group comprised about 22 healthy adult volunteers, around twelve female and roughly ten male, aged roughly 20 to 66 years with a mean age of approximately 31. Diluted blood was subjected to density centrifugation over Hypaque 1077 or Ficoll-Paque for isolation of peripheral blood mononuclear cells. Unsorted mononuclear cells served as the source of genomic DNA, which was extracted either by Qiagen column purification or by a centrifugation-based method.

This clone was recorded a few times. Its antigen specificity is not known. The CDR3 is cut off 3 residues early in the read; its end comes from the germline J gene. Findings and caveats that apply to the study as a whole: Fewer deletions and N-nucleotide insertions were reportedly observed in CVID TCRbeta sequences, and highly modified clones with 13 or more V deletions were reportedly absent from CVID TCRbeta sequences. According to the authors, finding the cause of the higher clonality in CVID would require sequencing the repertoires of T cell subpopulations. TCRbeta clonality was higher in CVID subjects than in healthy controls (t-test p = 0.018), and the increase was most characteristic of about a third of subjects. Differences among patients in the CVID cohort limited the correlations between repertoire features and clinical complications. Even though DNA input was the same, control samples had an average of about 80,000 unique sequences each, compared with approximately 30,000 in CVID samples. Fewer TCRbeta clones were shared among CVID subjects than among healthy controls (p < 0.0001).

CVID samples and control samples contributed equivalent amounts of genomic DNA as sequencing input. For every sample, a 60 bp segment covering the rearranged TCRbeta CDR3 region was amplified and then sequenced. The immunoSEQ assay, a bias-corrected multiplex PCR with high-throughput sequencing, was employed for TCRbeta amplification. Regarding the original processing steps: Each unique nucleotide sequence was treated as a clone and annotated with V, D and J genes, copy number and frequency. Sequences were labeled productive if in frame, and non-productive if out of frame or containing stop codons. Clonality was calculated from Shannon's entropy as previously described. The predicted amino acid sequences of productive clones were used to derive the mean CDR3 Kyte-Doolittle hydropathy. The R hclust function was used to hierarchically cluster scaled V gene usage with Manhattan distance and complete linkage. Clone sharing by CDR3 amino acid sequence was assessed by resampling 12 repertoires per group over 100 rounds. Repertoires were searched for roughly 63 published EBV-specific and around 240 published CMV-specific TCRbeta sequences. A couple of CVID samples that yielded fewer than 10,000 sequences were excluded from the analysis, so around 40 CVID repertoires were retained. TCRdb holds this immuneACCESS table with in-frame rearrangements only. Some clones are missing; in checked studies, unresolved V genes explain under half, and the rest has no known cause. V and J calls and clone size are given by that table; D and trimming were obtained from the DNA. For this sample, tens of thousands of clones appear and none is a singleton. Over 1.5% of the sample goes to the ten largest clones.

The TCR comes from a person aged 18 to 75 in good health. Sequenced input: peripheral blood mononuclear cells. The chain is made from TRBV7-8 and TRBJ2-1; the D gene assignment is ambiguous. CDR3 sequence: CASSLVASSYNEQFF. CDR3 DNA, as far as it was read: TGTGCCAGCAGCTTAGTGGCTAGCTCCTACAATGAG.